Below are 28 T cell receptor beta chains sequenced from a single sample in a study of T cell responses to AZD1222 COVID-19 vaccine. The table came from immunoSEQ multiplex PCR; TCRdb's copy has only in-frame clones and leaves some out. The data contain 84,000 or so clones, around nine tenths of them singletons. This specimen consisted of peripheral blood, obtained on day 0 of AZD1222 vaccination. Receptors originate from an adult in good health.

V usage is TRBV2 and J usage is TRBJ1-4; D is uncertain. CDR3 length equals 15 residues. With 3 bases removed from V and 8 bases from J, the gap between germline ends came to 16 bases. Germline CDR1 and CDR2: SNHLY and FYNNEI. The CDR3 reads CASSDEAGGLEKLFF. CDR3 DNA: TGTGCCAGCAGTGATGAGGCGGGAGGATTGGAAAAACTGTTTTTT.

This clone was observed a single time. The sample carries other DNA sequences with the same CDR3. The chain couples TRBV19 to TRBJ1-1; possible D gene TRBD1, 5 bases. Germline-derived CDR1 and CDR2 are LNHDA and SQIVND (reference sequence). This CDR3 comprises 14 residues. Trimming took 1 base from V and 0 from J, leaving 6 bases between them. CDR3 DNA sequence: TGTGCCAGTAGTATAGGGACACTGAACACTGAAGCTTTCTTT. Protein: CASSIGTLNTEAFF.

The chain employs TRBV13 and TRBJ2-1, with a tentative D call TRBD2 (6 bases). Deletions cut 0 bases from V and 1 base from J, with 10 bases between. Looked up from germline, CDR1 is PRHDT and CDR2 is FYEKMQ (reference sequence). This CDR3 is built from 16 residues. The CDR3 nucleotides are TGTGCCAGCAGCTTAGGCATGGAGGGATCCTACAATGAGCAGTTCTTC. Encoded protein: CASSLGMEGSYNEQFF.

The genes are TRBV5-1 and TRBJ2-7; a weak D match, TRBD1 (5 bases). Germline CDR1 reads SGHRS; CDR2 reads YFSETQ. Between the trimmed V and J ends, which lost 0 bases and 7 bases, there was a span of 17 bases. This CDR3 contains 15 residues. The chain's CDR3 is CASSLDRTDMREQYF. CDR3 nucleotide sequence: TGCGCCAGCAGCTTGGACCGGACGGACATGCGTGAGCAGTACTTC. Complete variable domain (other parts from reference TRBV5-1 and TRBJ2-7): KAGVTQTPRYLIKTRGQQVTLSCSPISGHRSVSWYQQTPGQGLQFLFEYFSETQRNKGNFPGRFSGRQFSNSRSEMNVSTLELGDSALYLCASSLDRTDMREQYFGPGTRLTVT.

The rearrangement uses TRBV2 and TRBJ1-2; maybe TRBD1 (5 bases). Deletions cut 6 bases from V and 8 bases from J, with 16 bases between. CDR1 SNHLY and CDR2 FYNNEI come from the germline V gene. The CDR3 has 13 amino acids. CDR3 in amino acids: CASSERSGGGYTF. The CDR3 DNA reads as TGTGCCAGCAGCGAGAGGTCCGGGGGGGGCTACACCTTC.

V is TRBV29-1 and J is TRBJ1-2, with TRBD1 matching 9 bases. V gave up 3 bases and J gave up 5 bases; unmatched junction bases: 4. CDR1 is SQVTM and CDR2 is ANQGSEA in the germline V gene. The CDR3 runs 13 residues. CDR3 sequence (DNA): TGCAGCGTTGATAAGGGACAGGGTTATGGCTACACCTTC. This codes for CSVDKGQGYGYTF.

Here the CDR3 reads CASSDPGQGYEQYF. The DNA for the CDR3 is TGTGCCAGCAGTGACCCGGGACAGGGCTACGAGCAGTACTTC. The chain joins TRBV2 to TRBJ2-7; 9 positions match TRBD1. J gave up 3 bases and V 3 bases, and 3 bases lay outside the gene matches. The CDR3 has 14 amino acids. The germline CDR1 and CDR2 sequences are SNHLY and FYNNEI. Using reference TRBV2 and TRBJ2-7 for the parts outside the CDR3, the full variable domain is EPEVTQTPSHQVTQMGQEVILRCVPISNHLYFYWYRQILGQKVEFLVSFYNNEISEKSEIFDDQFSVERPDGSNFTLKIRSTKLEDSAMYFCASSDPGQGYEQYFGPGTRLTVT.

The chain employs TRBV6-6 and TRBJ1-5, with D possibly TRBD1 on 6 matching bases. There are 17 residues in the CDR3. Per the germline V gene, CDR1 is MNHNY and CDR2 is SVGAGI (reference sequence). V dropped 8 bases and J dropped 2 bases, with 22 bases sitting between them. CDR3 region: CASRQQGRVIRNQPQHF. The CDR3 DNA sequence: TGTGCCAGCCGTCAACAGGGAAGGGTCATTCGCAATCAGCCCCAGCATTTT.

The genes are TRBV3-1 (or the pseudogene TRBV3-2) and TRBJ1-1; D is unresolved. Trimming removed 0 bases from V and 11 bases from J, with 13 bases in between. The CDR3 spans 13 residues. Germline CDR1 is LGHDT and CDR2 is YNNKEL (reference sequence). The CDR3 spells CASSQDLRALAFF. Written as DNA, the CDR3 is TGTGCCAGCAGCCAAGATTTGAGGGCTTTGGCTTTCTTT.

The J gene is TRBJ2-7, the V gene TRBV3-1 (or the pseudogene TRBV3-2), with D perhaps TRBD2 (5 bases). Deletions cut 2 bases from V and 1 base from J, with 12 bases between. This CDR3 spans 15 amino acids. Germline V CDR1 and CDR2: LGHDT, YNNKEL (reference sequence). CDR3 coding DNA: TGTGCCAGCAGCCAATTGTCCCTAGCTTCCTACGAGCAGTACTTC. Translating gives CASSQLSLASYEQYF.

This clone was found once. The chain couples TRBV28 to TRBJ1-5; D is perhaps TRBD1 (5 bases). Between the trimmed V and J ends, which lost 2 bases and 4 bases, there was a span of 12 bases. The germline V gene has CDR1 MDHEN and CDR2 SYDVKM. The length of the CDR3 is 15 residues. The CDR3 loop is CASSLSLGGNQPQHF. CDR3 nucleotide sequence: TGTGCCAGCAGTTTAAGTCTGGGGGGGAATCAGCCCCAGCATTTT.

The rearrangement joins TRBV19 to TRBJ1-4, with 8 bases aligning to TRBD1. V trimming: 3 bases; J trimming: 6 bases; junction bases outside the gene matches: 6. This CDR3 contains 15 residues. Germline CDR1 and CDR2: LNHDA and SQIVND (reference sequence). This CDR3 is CASSMGDRGYEKLFF. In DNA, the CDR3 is TGTGCCAGTAGTATGGGCGACAGGGGTTATGAAAAACTGTTTTTT.

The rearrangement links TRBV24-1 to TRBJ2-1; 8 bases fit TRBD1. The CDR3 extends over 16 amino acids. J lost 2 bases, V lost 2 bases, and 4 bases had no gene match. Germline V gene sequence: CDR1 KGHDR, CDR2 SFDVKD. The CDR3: CATSDSGTGAYNEQFF. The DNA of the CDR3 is TGTGCCACCAGTGATTCCGGGACAGGAGCCTACAATGAGCAGTTCTTC.

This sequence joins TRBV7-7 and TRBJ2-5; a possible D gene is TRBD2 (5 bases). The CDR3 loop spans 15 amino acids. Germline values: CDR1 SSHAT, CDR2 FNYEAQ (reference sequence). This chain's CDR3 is CASQRDNTGRETQYF. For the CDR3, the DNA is TGTGCTAGCCAACGCGACAATACGGGGAGAGAGACCCAGTACTTC.

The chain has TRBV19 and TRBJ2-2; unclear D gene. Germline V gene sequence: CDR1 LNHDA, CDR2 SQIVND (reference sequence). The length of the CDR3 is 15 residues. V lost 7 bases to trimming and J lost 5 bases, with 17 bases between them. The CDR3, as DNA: TGTGCCAGTACCCTCAACGGCGAGCTAACCGGGGAGCTGTTTTTT. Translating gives CASTLNGELTGELFF.

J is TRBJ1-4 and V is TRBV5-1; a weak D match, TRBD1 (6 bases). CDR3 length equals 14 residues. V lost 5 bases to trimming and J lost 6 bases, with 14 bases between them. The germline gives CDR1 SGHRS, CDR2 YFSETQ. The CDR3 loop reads CASRQTGPDEKLFF. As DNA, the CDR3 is TGCGCCAGCAGACAAACAGGGCCAGATGAAAAACTGTTTTTT. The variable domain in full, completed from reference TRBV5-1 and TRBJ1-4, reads KAGVTQTPRYLIKTRGQQVTLSCSPISGHRSVSWYQQTPGQGLQFLFEYFSETQRNKGNFPGRFSGRQFSNSRSEMNVSTLELGDSALYLCASRQTGPDEKLFFGSGTQLSVL.

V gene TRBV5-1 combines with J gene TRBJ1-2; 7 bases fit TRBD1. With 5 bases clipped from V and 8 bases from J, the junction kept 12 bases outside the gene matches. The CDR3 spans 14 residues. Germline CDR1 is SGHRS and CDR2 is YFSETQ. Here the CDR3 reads CASRPTGTERGYTF. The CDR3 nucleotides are TGCGCCAGCAGACCGACCGGGACAGAGAGAGGCTACACCTTC.

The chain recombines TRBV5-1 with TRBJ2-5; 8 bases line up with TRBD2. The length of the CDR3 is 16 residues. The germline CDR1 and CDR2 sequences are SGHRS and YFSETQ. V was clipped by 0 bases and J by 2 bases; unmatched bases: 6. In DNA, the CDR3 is TGCGCCAGCAGCTTGGAGCCGACTAGCGAGCAAGAGACCCAGTACTTC. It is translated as CASSLEPTSEQETQYF.

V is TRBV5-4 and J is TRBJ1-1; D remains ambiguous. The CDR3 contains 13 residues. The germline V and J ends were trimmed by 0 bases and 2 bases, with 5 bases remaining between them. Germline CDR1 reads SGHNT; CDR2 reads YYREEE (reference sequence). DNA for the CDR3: TGTGCCAGCAGCTTGGATTTTAACACTGAAGCTTTCTTT. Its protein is CASSLDFNTEAFF.

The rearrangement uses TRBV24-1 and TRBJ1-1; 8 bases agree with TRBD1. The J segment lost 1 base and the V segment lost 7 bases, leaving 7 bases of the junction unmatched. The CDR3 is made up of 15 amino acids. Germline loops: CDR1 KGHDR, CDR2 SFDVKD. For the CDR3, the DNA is TGTGCCACCAGGACTTCCGGGACAGGGAACACTGAAGCTTTCTTT. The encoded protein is CATRTSGTGNTEAFF.

The CDR3 here is CAISESSLAGTNTGELFF. The CDR3 DNA is TGTGCCATCAGTGAGTCGTCACTAGCGGGAACGAACACCGGGGAGCTGTTTTTT. J is TRBJ2-2 and V is TRBV10-3; TRBD2 matches 10 bases. Trimming removed 0 bases from V and 0 bases from J; junction bases left unmatched: 4. The germline V gene encodes CDR1 ENHRY and CDR2 SYGVKD. CDR3 length equals 18 residues.

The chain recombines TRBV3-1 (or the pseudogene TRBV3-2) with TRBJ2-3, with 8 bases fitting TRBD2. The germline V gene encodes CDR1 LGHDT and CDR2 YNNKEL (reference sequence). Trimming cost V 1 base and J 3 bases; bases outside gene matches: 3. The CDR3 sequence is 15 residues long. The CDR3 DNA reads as TGTGCCAGCAGCCAAGGACTAGCGATTACAGATACGCAGTATTTT. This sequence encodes CASSQGLAITDTQYF.

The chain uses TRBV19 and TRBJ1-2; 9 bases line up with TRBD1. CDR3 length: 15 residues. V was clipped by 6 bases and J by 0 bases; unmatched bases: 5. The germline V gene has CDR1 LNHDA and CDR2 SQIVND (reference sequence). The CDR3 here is CASSRDRATNYGYTF. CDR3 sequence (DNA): TGTGCCAGTAGCCGGGACAGGGCAACTAACTATGGCTACACCTTC.

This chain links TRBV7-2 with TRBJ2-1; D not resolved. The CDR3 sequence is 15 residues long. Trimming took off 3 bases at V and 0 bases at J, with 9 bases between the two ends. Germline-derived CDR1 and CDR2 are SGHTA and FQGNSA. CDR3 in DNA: TGTGCCAGCAGCTTGGCCGCGTCCTCCTACAATGAGCAGTTCTTC. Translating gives CASSLAASSYNEQFF. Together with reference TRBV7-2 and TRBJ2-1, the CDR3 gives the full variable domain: GAGVSQSPSNKVTEKGKDVELRCDPISGHTALYWYRQSLGQGLEFLIYFQGNSAPDKSGLPSDRFSAERTGGSVSTLTIQRTQQEDSAVYLCASSLAASSYNEQFFGPGTRLTVL.

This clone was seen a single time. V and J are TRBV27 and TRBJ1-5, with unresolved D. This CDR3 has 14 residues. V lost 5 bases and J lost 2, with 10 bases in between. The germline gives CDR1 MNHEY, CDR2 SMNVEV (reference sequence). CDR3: CASSSKVGNQPQHF. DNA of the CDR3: TGTGCCAGCAGTAGTAAGGTTGGCAATCAGCCCCAGCATTTT.

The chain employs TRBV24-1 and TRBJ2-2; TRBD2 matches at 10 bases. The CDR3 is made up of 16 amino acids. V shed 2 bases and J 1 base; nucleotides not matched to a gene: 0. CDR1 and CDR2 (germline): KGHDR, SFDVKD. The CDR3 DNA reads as TGTGCCACCAGTGATTGGACTAGCGGGAACACCGGGGAGCTGTTTTTT. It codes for CATSDWTSGNTGELFF.

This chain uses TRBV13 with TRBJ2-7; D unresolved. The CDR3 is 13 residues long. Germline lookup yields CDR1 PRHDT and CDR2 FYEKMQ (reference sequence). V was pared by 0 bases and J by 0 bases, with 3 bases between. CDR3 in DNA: TGTGCCAGCAGCTTAGGCGCCTCCTACGAGCAGTACTTC. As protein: CASSLGASYEQYF.

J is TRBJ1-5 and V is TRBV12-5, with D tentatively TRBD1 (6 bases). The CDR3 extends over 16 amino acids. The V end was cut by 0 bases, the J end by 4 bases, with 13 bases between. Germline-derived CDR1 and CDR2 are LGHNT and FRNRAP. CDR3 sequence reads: CASGLVVGTPNQPQHF. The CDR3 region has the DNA TGTGCTAGTGGTTTGGTAGTGGGGACACCGAATCAGCCCCAGCATTTT. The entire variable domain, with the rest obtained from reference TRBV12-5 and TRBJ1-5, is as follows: DARVTQTPRHKVTEMGQEVTMRCQPILGHNTVFWYRQTMMQGLELLAYFRNRAPLDDSGMPKDRFSAEMPDATLATLKIQPSEPRDSAVYFCASGLVVGTPNQPQHFGDGTRLSIL.